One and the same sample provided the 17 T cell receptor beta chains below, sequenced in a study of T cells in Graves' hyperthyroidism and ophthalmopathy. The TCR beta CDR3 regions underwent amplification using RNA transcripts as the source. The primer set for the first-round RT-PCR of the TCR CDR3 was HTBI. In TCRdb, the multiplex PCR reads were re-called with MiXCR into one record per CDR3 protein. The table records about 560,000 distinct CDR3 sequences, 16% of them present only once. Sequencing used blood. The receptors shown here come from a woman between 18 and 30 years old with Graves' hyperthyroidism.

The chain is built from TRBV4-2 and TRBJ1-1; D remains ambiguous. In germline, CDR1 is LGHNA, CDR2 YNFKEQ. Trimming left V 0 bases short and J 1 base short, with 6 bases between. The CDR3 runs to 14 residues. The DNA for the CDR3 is TGTGCCAGCAGCCAAGATCGTCCGAACACTGAAGCTTTCTTT. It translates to CASSQDRPNTEAFF.

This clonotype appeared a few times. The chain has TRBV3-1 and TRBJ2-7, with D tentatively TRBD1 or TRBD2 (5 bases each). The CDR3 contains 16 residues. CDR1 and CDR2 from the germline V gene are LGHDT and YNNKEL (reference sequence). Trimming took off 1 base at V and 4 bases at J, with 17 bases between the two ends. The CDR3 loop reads CASSQGGGYLGYEQYF. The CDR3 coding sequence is TGTGCCAGCAGCCAAGGGGGCGGGTATCTGGGTTACGAGCAGTACTTC.

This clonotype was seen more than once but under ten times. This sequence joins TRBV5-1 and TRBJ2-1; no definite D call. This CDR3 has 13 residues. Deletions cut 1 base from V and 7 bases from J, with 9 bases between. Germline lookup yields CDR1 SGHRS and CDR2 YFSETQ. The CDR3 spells CASSLMGMNEQFF. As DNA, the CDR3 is TGCGCCAGCAGCTTGATGGGGATGAATGAGCAGTTCTTC.

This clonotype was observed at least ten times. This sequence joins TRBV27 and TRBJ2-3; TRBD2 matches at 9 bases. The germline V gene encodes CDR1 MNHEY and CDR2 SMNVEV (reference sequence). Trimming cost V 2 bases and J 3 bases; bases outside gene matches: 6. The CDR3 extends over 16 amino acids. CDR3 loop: CASSLVGAGGTDTQYF. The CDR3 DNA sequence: TGTGCCAGCAGTTTAGTAGGGGCGGGAGGGACAGATACGCAGTATTTT.

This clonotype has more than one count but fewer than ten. DNA of the CDR3: TGTGCCAGCAGTTCCTACTCAACATCCTACAATGAGCAGTTCTTC. This encodes CASSSYSTSYNEQFF. This chain connects TRBV27 to TRBJ2-1; no firm D call. Trimming shortened V by 4 bases and J by 1 base, and 11 bases separated the two germline ends. The CDR3 has 15 amino acids. Germline V gene lookup returns CDR1 MNHEY and CDR2 SMNVEV (reference sequence).

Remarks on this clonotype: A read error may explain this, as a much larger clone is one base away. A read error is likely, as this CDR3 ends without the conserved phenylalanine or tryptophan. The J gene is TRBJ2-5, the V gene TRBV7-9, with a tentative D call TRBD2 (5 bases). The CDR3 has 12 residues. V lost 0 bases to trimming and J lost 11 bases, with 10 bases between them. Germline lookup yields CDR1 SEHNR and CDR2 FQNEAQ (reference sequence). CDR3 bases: TGTGCCAGCAGCTTAGCCCGGGATCAACAGTACCTC. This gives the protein CASSLARDQQYL.

The CDR3 is CSPLTSGAPTDTQYF. The CDR3 DNA sequence: TGCAGTCCCTTGACTAGCGGAGCCCCCACAGATACGCAGTATTTT. The V and J genes are TRBV20-1 and TRBJ2-3, with 9 bases matching TRBD2. Germline lookup yields CDR1 DFQATT and CDR2 SNEGSKA (reference sequence). This CDR3 has 15 residues. The V segment lost 8 bases and the J segment 2 bases; nucleotides outside the gene matches: 11.

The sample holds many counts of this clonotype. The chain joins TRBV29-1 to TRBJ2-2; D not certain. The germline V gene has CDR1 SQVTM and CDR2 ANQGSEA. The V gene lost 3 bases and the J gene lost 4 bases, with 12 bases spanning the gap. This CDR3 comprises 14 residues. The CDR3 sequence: CSVETRLSTGELFF. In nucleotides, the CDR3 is TGCAGCGTTGAGACACGCCTAAGCACCGGGGAGCTGTTTTTT.

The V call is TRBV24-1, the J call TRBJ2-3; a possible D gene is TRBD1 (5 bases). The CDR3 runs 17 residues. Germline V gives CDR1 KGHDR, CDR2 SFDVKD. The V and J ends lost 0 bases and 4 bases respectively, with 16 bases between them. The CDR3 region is CATSDLPRPGRADTQYF. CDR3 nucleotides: TGTGCCACCAGTGATTTGCCCCGCCCCGGCAGGGCAGATACGCAGTATTTT.

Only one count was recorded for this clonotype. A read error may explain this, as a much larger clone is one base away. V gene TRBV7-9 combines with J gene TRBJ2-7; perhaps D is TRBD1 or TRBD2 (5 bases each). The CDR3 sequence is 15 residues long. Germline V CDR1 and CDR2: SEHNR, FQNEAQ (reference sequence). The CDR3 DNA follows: TGTGCCATCAGCCTACCGGGGACCGCGCACTACGAGCAGTACTTC. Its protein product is CAISLPGTAHYEQYF.

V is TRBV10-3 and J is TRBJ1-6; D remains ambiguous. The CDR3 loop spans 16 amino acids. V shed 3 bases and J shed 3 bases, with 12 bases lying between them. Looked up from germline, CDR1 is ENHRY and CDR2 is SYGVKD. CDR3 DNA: TGTGCCATCAGTGAACAACATTCTTTCTATAATTCACCCCTCCACTTT. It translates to CAISEQHSFYNSPLHF.

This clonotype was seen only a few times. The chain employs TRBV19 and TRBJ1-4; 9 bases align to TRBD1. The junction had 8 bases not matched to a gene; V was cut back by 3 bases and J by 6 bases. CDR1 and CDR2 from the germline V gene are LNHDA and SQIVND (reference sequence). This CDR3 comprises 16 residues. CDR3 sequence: CASSIGPGTGYEKLFF. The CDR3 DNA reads TGTGCCAGTAGTATTGGTCCCGGGACAGGGTATGAAAAACTGTTTTTT.

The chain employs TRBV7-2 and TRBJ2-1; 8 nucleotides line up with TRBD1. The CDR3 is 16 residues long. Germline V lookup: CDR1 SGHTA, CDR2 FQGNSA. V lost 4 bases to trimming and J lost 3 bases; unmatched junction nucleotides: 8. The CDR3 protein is CASSWAGQENYNEQFF. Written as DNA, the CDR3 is TGTGCCAGCAGCTGGGCGGGACAGGAAAACTACAATGAGCAGTTCTTC.

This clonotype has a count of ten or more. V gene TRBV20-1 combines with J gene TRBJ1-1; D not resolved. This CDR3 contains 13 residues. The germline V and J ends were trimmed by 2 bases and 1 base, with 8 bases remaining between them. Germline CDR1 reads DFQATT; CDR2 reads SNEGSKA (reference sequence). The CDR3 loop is CSARTDPNTEAFF. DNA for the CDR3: TGCAGTGCTAGAACGGACCCGAACACTGAAGCTTTCTTT.

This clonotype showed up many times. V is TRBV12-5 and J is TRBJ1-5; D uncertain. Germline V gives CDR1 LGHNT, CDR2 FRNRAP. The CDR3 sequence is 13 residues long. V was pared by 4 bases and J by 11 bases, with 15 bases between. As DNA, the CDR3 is TGTGCTAGTGGTTCGGCGTCGGTACCATCCCAGCATTTT. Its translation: CASGSASVPSQHF.

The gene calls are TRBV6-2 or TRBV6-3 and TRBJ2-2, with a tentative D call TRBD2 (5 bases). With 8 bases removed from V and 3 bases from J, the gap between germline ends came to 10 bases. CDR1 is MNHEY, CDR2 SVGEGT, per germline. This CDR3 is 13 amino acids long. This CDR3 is CASRGSHTGELFF. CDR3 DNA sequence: TGTGCCAGCCGGGGATCCCACACCGGGGAGCTGTTTTTT.

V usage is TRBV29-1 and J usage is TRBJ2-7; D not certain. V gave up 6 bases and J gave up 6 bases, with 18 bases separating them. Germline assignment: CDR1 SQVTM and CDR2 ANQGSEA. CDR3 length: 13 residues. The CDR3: CSVSLTLTGEQYF. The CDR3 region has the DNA TGCAGCGTGAGTTTAACCTTGACCGGCGAGCAGTACTTC.